The 11 T cell receptor beta chains given below trace back to one sample, sequenced in a study of cytomegalovirus exposure and HLA in healthy donors. PCR involved 60 Vbeta and 13 Jbeta primers. The protocol was immunoSEQ multiplex PCR, while the TCRdb copy is restricted to in-frame clones and leaves out a portion. The top ten clones hold 11% of a sample with about 120,000 clones, roughly 72% of them seen once. The material sequenced was PBMCs. The receptors derive from a woman aged 45-65 years in good health and CMV-seropositive.

V usage is TRBV2 and J usage is TRBJ2-3; 16 bases map to TRBD2. The ends lost 6 bases at V and 2 bases at J; junction bases unmatched: 5. In germline, CDR1 is SNHLY, CDR2 FYNNEI. This CDR3 is 17 amino acids long. The CDR3 sequence is CASRTGLAGGPTDTQYF. The CDR3, as DNA: TGTGCCAGCAGAACGGGACTAGCGGGGGGGCCCACAGATACGCAGTATTTT.

The genes are TRBV11-2 and TRBJ2-5; 9 nucleotides agree with TRBD1. V was clipped by 5 bases and J by 5 bases; unmatched bases: 3. The CDR3 covers 13 residues. The germline V gene encodes CDR1 SGHAT and CDR2 FQNNGV. CDR3 DNA: TGTGCCAGCAGCCGTGACAGGGGGGAGACCCAGTACTTC. Its protein product is CASSRDRGETQYF.

The CDR3 DNA sequence: TGTGCCTGGACAAACTCTGGAAACACCATATATTTT. Translated, it gives CAWTNSGNTIYF. V is TRBV30 and J is TRBJ1-3; D is ambiguous. Trimming cost V 4 bases and J 0 bases, with 4 bases left between them. The CDR3 totals 12 residues. Germline V lookup: CDR1 GTSNPN, CDR2 SVGIG (reference sequence).

This clone was found a few times. This chain uses TRBV20-1 with TRBJ2-1, with D unclear. The CDR3 totals 11 residues. Germline CDR1 and CDR2: DFQATT and SNEGSKA (reference sequence). V was shortened by 5 bases and J by 6 bases, with 8 bases between the two germline ends. Here the CDR3 reads CSARHGNEQFF. CDR3 in DNA: TGCAGTGCTCGCCACGGCAATGAGCAGTTCTTC.

The chain recombines TRBV4-1 with TRBJ1-2, with D unclear. In germline, CDR1 is MGHRA, CDR2 YSYEKL. CDR3 length: 14 residues. Trimming left V 1 base short and J 4 bases short, with 10 bases between. The CDR3 region has the DNA TGCGCCAGCAGCCAAGGGGAGAGGGTCTATGGCTACACCTTC. Amino acids: CASSQGERVYGYTF.

J is TRBJ2-2 and V is TRBV9, with D perhaps TRBD2 (6 bases). V gave up 3 bases and J gave up 0 bases, with 9 bases separating them. CDR1 SGDLS and CDR2 YYNGEE come from the germline V gene. CDR3 length equals 15 residues. CDR3 sequence: CASSEGLANTGELFF. As DNA, the CDR3 is TGTGCCAGCAGCGAGGGACTGGCGAACACCGGGGAGCTGTTTTTT.

This clone has a single count. The CDR3 reads CASSLWGQGGETQYF. In DNA, the CDR3 is TGTGCCAGCAGCTTATGGGGACAGGGGGGAGAGACCCAGTACTTC. The chain recombines TRBV7-2 with TRBJ2-5, with 11 bases lining up with TRBD1. Germline lookup yields CDR1 SGHTA and CDR2 FQGNSA. The CDR3 is 15 amino acids. The J segment lost 4 bases and the V segment lost 2 bases, leaving 3 bases of the junction unmatched.

This chain joins TRBV10-2 and TRBJ2-1; 12 bases are shared with TRBD2. V lost 3 bases to trimming and J lost 5 bases; unmatched junction nucleotides: 8. CDR3 length: 17 amino acids. Germline V gene sequence: CDR1 WSHSY, CDR2 SAAADI. CDR3 sequence reads: CASSERGTSGPDNEQFF. As DNA, the CDR3 is TGCGCCAGCAGTGAACGGGGGACTAGCGGGCCAGACAATGAGCAGTTCTTC.

The chain uses TRBV7-6 and TRBJ1-6, with D unclear. The germline CDR1 and CDR2 sequences are SGHVS and FNYEAQ. Trimming shortened V by 4 bases and J by 12 bases, and 22 bases separated the two germline ends. The CDR3 totals 16 residues. CDR3 bases: TGTGCCAGCAGCTCCCGGGGAGAATCAAATTCAAGACCCCTCCACTTT. It specifies CASSSRGESNSRPLHF.

This clone was detected only a few times. The gene calls are TRBV15 and TRBJ1-4; D is unresolved. V lost 2 bases to trimming and J lost 5 bases, with 3 bases between them. CDR3 length equals 12 residues. The germline CDR1 and CDR2 sequences are LNHNV and YYDKDF (reference sequence). The chain's CDR3 is CATSRPNEKLFF. In nucleotides, the CDR3 is TGTGCCACCAGCAGACCGAATGAAAAACTGTTTTTT.

V usage is TRBV7-6 and J usage is TRBJ2-5; 8 nucleotides line up with TRBD1. J was trimmed by 2 bases and V by 4 bases; bases with no gene match: 3. The CDR3 runs to 14 residues. Germline-derived CDR1 and CDR2 are SGHVS and FNYEAQ. The CDR3 sequence is CASSWRQGQETQYF. Written as DNA, the CDR3 is TGTGCCAGCAGCTGGCGACAGGGGCAAGAGACCCAGTACTTC. Filled out from reference TRBV7-6 and TRBJ2-5, the complete variable domain reads GAGVSQSPRYKVTKRGQDVALRCDPISGHVSLYWYRQALGQGPEFLTYFNYEAQQDKSGLPNDRFSAERPEGSISTLTIQRTEQRDSAMYRCASSWRQGQETQYFGPGTRLLVL.